These 28 T cell receptor beta chains were all obtained from the same sample, sequenced in a study of T cell repertoires in cytomegalovirus infection. TCRdb independently ran MiXCR on the reads; one entry per CDR3 protein. The sample records roughly 500,000 distinct CDR3 sequences, about 33% being singletons. These receptors' antigens are unknown. Sequenced material: cultured PBMCs, taken from culture after CMV antigen stimulation. These receptors all stem from a human donor in good health (CMV status not recorded). Some clones in this sample may be carry-over from other donors' samples.

This clonotype was observed a handful of times. The genes are TRBV7-6 and TRBJ2-1; 8 positions agree with TRBD1. J lost 2 bases, V lost 6 bases, and 6 bases had no gene match. The germline V gene encodes CDR1 SGHVS and CDR2 FNYEAQ. This CDR3 has 15 amino acids. This CDR3 reads CASSFTTGAYNEQFF. The CDR3 DNA reads as TGTGCCAGCAGTTTCACGACAGGGGCCTACAATGAGCAGTTCTTC.

The chain employs TRBV5-1 and TRBJ2-5; no reliable D call. CDR1 is SGHRS, CDR2 YFSETQ, per germline. The CDR3 length is 12 residues. Trimming left V 1 base short and J 10 bases short, with 11 bases between. The CDR3 region has the DNA TGCGCCAGCAGCTTGAACCCCCACGACCAGTACTTC. This gives the protein CASSLNPHDQYF.

The chain is built from TRBV7-9 and TRBJ1-1, with D perhaps TRBD1 (5 bases). Trimming shortened V by 1 base and J by 4 bases, and 22 bases separated the two germline ends. The CDR3 has 18 amino acids. The germline CDR1 and CDR2 sequences are SEHNR and FQNEAQ (reference sequence). CDR3 nucleotide sequence: TGTGCCAGCAGCTTAGGGACATTCAAGAATCTGAGGAGCACTGAAGCTTTCTTT. As protein: CASSLGTFKNLRSTEAFF.

This clonotype occurred a few times. V usage is TRBV4-3 and J usage is TRBJ2-1; the D gene is possibly TRBD2 (6 bases). Germline V gene lookup returns CDR1 LGHNA and CDR2 YSLEER. V lost 0 bases and J lost 9, with 12 bases in between. The CDR3 has 14 residues. The CDR3 loop is CASSQDWREREQFF. The CDR3 DNA is TGCGCCAGCAGCCAAGATTGGCGGGAACGTGAGCAGTTCTTC.

For this clonotype: Lacking the conserved final phenylalanine or tryptophan, this CDR3 likely reflects a read error. This rearrangement joins TRBV5-4 to TRBJ1-2; D gene unclear. Germline V gene lookup returns CDR1 SGHNT and CDR2 YYREEE (reference sequence). The CDR3 covers 14 residues. V was shortened by 3 bases and J by 5 bases, with 14 bases between the two germline ends. The CDR3 loop reads CASSSPGRDYGYTL. DNA for the CDR3: TGTGCCAGCAGCTCCCCGGGGAGGGATTATGGCTACACCTTA.

The chain has TRBV11-3 and TRBJ2-3, with 8 bases that match TRBD2. The CDR3 is 15 amino acids. Germline CDR1 is SGHNT and CDR2 is YENEEA. Trimming removed 5 bases from V and 6 bases from J; junction bases left unmatched: 10. CDR3 bases: TGTGCCAGCAGCCAATCAAGCGGGGGTCACGATACGCAGTATTTT. It yields the protein CASSQSSGGHDTQYF.

The chain employs TRBV6-5 and TRBJ1-2; D unclear. This CDR3 has 14 amino acids. Trimming left V 6 bases short and J 3 bases short, with 14 bases between. From germline, CDR1 is MNHEY and CDR2 SVGAGI. CDR3 loop: CASRPLGSDYGYTF. The CDR3 DNA reads TGTGCCAGCAGGCCCCTGGGGTCGGACTATGGCTACACCTTC.

This clonotype has just a few counts. DNA of the CDR3: TGTGCCAGCAGTTACGACGCCGCGGGACGGTCGAGCTCCTACAATGAGCAGTTCTTC. Translation: CASSYDAAGRSSSYNEQFF. This rearrangement joins TRBV6-5 to TRBJ2-1; possible D gene TRBD2, 6 bases. Between the trimmed V and J ends, which lost 2 bases and 0 bases, there was a span of 20 bases. CDR1 and CDR2 from the germline V gene are MNHEY and SVGAGI. The CDR3 is 19 residues long.

This clonotype was detected only a few times. CDR3 nucleotide sequence: TGTGCCAGCAGCCGGACACTCTACGAGCAGTACTTC. As protein: CASSRTLYEQYF. This chain joins TRBV7-2 and TRBJ2-7, with a possible D match to TRBD1 (5 bases). V was trimmed by 5 bases and J by 3 bases, leaving 8 bases between them. Germline CDR1 and CDR2: SGHTA and FQGNSA. The CDR3 is 12 residues long.

This clonotype appeared a few times. This sequence joins TRBV6-2 or TRBV6-3 and TRBJ2-7; D might be TRBD2 (5 bases). CDR3 length: 13 amino acids. Germline V gives CDR1 MNHEY, CDR2 SVGEGT. V lost 10 bases and J lost 4, with 17 bases in between. The chain's CDR3 is CATQSGNRYEQYV. The DNA for the CDR3 is TGTGCCACCCAGTCGGGGAACCGATACGAGCAGTACGTC.

The chain joins TRBV4-1 to TRBJ2-7, with 10 bases matching TRBD2. The CDR3 contains 15 residues. Germline assignment: CDR1 MGHRA and CDR2 YSYEKL. V dropped 6 bases and J dropped 6; count of bases not matched to a gene: 11. The CDR3 sequence is CASSPTAGGPREQYV. DNA of the CDR3: TGCGCCAGCAGTCCTACAGCGGGAGGGCCTCGCGAGCAGTACGTC.

The chain couples TRBV4-1 to TRBJ2-5; 8 bases map to TRBD1. This CDR3 spans 15 amino acids. V shed 1 base and J 5 bases; nucleotides not matched to a gene: 6. CDR1 is MGHRA and CDR2 is YSYEKL in the germline V gene. DNA for the CDR3: TGCGCCAGCAGCCAAGTGCAGGGGGCCGCGGAGACCCAGTACTTC. Translated, it gives CASSQVQGAAETQYF.

The chain combines TRBV6-5 with TRBJ1-1; D uncertain. CDR3 length: 14 residues. V dropped 1 base and J dropped 5 bases, with 11 bases sitting between them. Germline V lookup: CDR1 MNHEY, CDR2 SVGAGI. CDR3 DNA: TGTGCCAGCAGTTACTTCGCGGAGGGAACTGAAGCTTTCTTT. This codes for CASSYFAEGTEAFF.

This clonotype was seen a few times. The chain recombines TRBV12-3 or TRBV12-4 with TRBJ2-3; the D call may be TRBD1 or TRBD2 (5 bases each). The CDR3 length is 14 residues. V was clipped by 6 bases and J by 5 bases, with 15 bases between them. The CDR3 sequence is CASRPQGGGDTQYF. Here the CDR3 DNA reads TGTGCCAGCAGACCTCAGGGTGGGGGAGATACGCAGTATTTT.

The J gene is TRBJ1-1, the V gene TRBV7-9; D possibly corresponds to TRBD1 (6 bases). CDR3 size: 14 residues. Germline V gene lookup returns CDR1 SEHNR and CDR2 FQNEAQ (reference sequence). The V and J ends lost 5 bases and 5 bases respectively, with 15 bases between them. The CDR3 coding sequence is TGTGCCAGCAGCCTCGTTACAGGGTGGACTGAAGCTTTCTTT. Its translation is CASSLVTGWTEAFF.

This clonotype has more than one count but fewer than ten. The chain uses TRBV28 and TRBJ1-6; TRBD1 aligns across 10 bases. The CDR3 extends over 13 amino acids. Germline CDR1 reads MDHEN; CDR2 reads SYDVKM. Losses at the gene ends were 8 bases for V and 10 bases for J; bases not matched to a gene: 5. The CDR3 sequence: CASGDRGNSPLHF. CDR3 coding DNA: TGTGCCAGCGGGGACAGGGGTAACTCACCCCTCCACTTT.

V is TRBV6-6 and J is TRBJ1-1; the match to TRBD1 covers 8 bases. J lost 4 bases, V lost 6 bases, and 7 bases had no gene match. The CDR3 runs to 14 residues. CDR1 MNHNY and CDR2 SVGAGI come from the germline V gene (reference sequence). CDR3 coding DNA: TGTGCCAGCAGCCAACAGGGGGAAGGCACTGAAGCTTTCTTT. Protein: CASSQQGEGTEAFF.

V is TRBV6-1 and J is TRBJ1-5, with 8 bases fitting TRBD1. V shed 3 bases and J 5 bases; nucleotides not matched to a gene: 6. There are 15 residues in the CDR3. Germline V lookup: CDR1 MNHNS, CDR2 SASEGT. CDR3 region: CASSDSRTGYQPQHF. CDR3 sequence (DNA): TGTGCCAGCAGTGATTCCCGGACAGGGTATCAGCCCCAGCATTTT.

This clonotype was detected a few times. V usage is TRBV6-2 or TRBV6-3 and J usage is TRBJ2-1; 8 bases are a match to TRBD1. V shed 1 base and J 9 bases; nucleotides not matched to a gene: 5. This CDR3 is 14 amino acids long. CDR1 is MNHEY and CDR2 is SVGEGT in the germline V gene. The CDR3, as DNA: TGTGCCAGCAGTTACTTAAGACAGGGGAGTGAGCAGTTCTTC. It is translated as CASSYLRQGSEQFF.

V is TRBV12-5 and J is TRBJ1-1; TRBD1 matches at 7 bases. With V trimmed by 7 bases and J by 5 bases, 4 bases remained unmatched. Germline-derived CDR1 and CDR2 are LGHNT and FRNRAP. The length of the CDR3 is 12 residues. The chain's CDR3 is CASALQGTEAFF. The DNA for the CDR3 is TGTGCTAGTGCACTACAGGGGACTGAAGCTTTCTTT.

The chain employs TRBV10-3 and TRBJ2-7; D unresolved. The V end was cut by 0 bases, the J end by 2 bases, with 8 bases between. CDR3 size: 14 residues. Germline V lookup: CDR1 ENHRY, CDR2 SYGVKD. The CDR3 DNA sequence: TGTGCCATCAGTGAGTCTCAGGTTACCTACGAGCAGTACTTC. Its translation is CAISESQVTYEQYF.

This rearrangement joins TRBV18 to TRBJ2-5, with 7 bases aligning to TRBD2. Germline lookup yields CDR1 KGHSH and CDR2 LQKENI. With V trimmed by 3 bases and J by 5 bases, 6 bases remained unmatched. The CDR3 is made up of 14 amino acids. Here the CDR3 reads CASSPGRAVETQYF. The CDR3 DNA reads as TGTGCCAGCTCACCGGGGAGGGCGGTGGAGACCCAGTACTTC. Variable domain in full (rest from reference TRBV18 and TRBJ2-5): NAGVMQNPRHLVRRRGQEARLRCSPMKGHSHVYWYRQLPEEGLKFMVYLQKENIIDESGMPKERFSAEFPKEGPSILRIQQVVRGDSAAYFCASSPGRAVETQYFGPGTRLLVL.

This clonotype turned up a few times. The chain has TRBV12-3 or TRBV12-4 and TRBJ2-7, with TRBD2 identical over 9 bases. The CDR3 spans 14 residues. The junction had 4 bases not matched to a gene; V was cut back by 5 bases and J by 2 bases. The CDR3 nucleotides are TGTGCCAGCAGTCGGACTAGCGAGGCCTACGAGCAGTACTTC. Its translation is CASSRTSEAYEQYF.

This clonotype was counted a few times. The J gene is TRBJ2-7, the V gene TRBV6-6; D may match TRBD1 or TRBD2 (5 bases each). The CDR3 covers 14 residues. Germline V gives CDR1 MNHNY, CDR2 SVGAGI (reference sequence). V gave up 3 bases and J gave up 3 bases, with 12 bases separating them. CDR3 coding DNA: TGTGCCAGCAGTTATGGGACGGGGTTCTACGAGCAGTACTTC. It specifies CASSYGTGFYEQYF.

This clonotype came up once. CDR3 amino acids: CASSAWTSGAYNEQFF. CDR3 DNA: TGTGCCAGCAGTGCCTGGACGTCCGGAGCCTACAATGAGCAGTTCTTC. The chain employs TRBV27 and TRBJ2-1, with unresolved D. The V end lost 5 bases, the J end lost 2 bases, and 16 bases lay between the germline ends. There are 16 residues in the CDR3. The V gene's germline CDR1 is MNHEY and CDR2 SMNVEV (reference sequence).

As concerns this clonotype: A read error may explain this, as a much larger clone is one base away. In DNA, the CDR3 is TGTTCCAGCAGCGAGGGCTACACGGGGCTCCCCTACAATGAGCAGTTCTTC. It codes for CSSSEGYTGLPYNEQFF. The chain links TRBV7-2 to TRBJ2-1; D assignment may be TRBD1 or TRBD2 (5 bases each). The CDR3 is 17 amino acids. Germline values: CDR1 SGHTA, CDR2 FQGNSA.

This chain connects TRBV12-3 or TRBV12-4 to TRBJ1-5; 8 bases agree with TRBD1. The trim removed 5 bases at V and 6 bases at J, leaving 3 bases unmatched. The CDR3 length is 13 residues. The CDR3 spells CASSGQGSQPQHF. CDR3 sequence (DNA): TGTGCCAGCAGTGGACAGGGCAGTCAGCCCCAGCATTTT.

V gene TRBV28 combines with J gene TRBJ2-3, with 7 nucleotides matching TRBD1. After removal of 3 bases from V and 4 bases from J, the junction contained 16 bases not matched to a gene. This CDR3 has 18 amino acids. The V gene's germline CDR1 is MDHEN and CDR2 SYDVKM. DNA of the CDR3: TGTGCCAGCAGTTTGGATCTTCGGGACAGAGGGAACCCAGATACGCAGTATTTT. This codes for CASSLDLRDRGNPDTQYF.